This note documents a single T cell receptor (beta chain) sequence. Antigen specificity is unknown. CDR1 and CDR2 (germline): SNHLY, FYNNEI. This CDR3 is built from 14 residues. The V end lost 7 bases, the J end lost 0 bases, and 12 bases lay between the germline ends. Mixed chimerism was transient after nonmyeloablative marrow transplants from related graft donors. Unstimulated Tregs (CD4+CD25+CD127-) and CD4+CD25- non-Tregs were sorted from PBMCs. Assay used: immunoSEQ multiplex PCR; TCRdb lists only in-frame clones, some missing. The sample lists approximately 81,000 clones; around nine tenths were seen once. The data were taken from a study of Tregs in tolerant kidney transplant recipients. Findings of the study overall: In tolerant patients, donor-specific Tregs outgrew total Tregs, suggesting antigen-driven expansion. Few patients were studied, so findings need validation in larger groups. No direct test of biological reproducibility was done here.

The sequence derives from a human patient who received a combined kidney and bone marrow transplant. The graft donor may have contributed some T cells. This material consisted of CD4+ T cells from blood (PBMCs), taken 24 months after the transplant. J is TRBJ2-5 and V is TRBV2; TRBD1 is a possible D gene (6 bases). As DNA, the CDR3 is TGTGCCAGCAACCAAGACAGGAACCAAGAGACCCAGTACTTC. Translation: CASNQDRNQETQYF.